This T cell receptor beta chain was captured in a study of Graves' ophthalmopathy and Graves' hyperthyroidism. Study summary: Where ophthalmopathy was absent within 18 months of follow-up, hyperthyroidism was stable. Study observations and caveats: Most expanded clonotypes in thyroid above 0.001 frequency also showed up in blood.

Other autoimmune diseases, uncontrolled infections, pregnancy or lactation excluded patients from enrollment. This clonotype was recorded many times. As yet, its antigen is unknown. Amplification from RNA transcripts yielded the TCR beta CDR3 regions. Amplification began with first-round RT-PCR using HTBI primers, then second-round multiplex PCR was performed. TCRdb redid the calling of the multiplex PCR reads with MiXCR, one entry per CDR3 protein. The table lists 900,000 to 1,200,000 distinct CDR3 sequences, 35% to 40% of them singletons, with 11% in the top ten. Deletions cut 3 bases from V and 7 bases from J, with 18 bases between. This CDR3 has 15 residues.

Sequences were obtained from peripheral blood or thyroid tissue (not recorded which). V gene TRBV12-3 or TRBV12-4 combines with J gene TRBJ1-2, with D perhaps matching TRBD1 (5 bases). This receptor was identified in an adult man with Graves' hyperthyroidism. The CDR3 sequence: CASSLGTRGLVGYTF. The CDR3 nucleotides read TGTGCCAGCAGTTTGGGGACGCGCGGTCTGGTTGGCTACACCTTC.